Detailed here is one TCR beta chain. This may arise from a read error, as a much more abundant clone is one base away. Starting from around 500 ng of total RNA, TCR beta cDNA was produced with a primer in the constant region. Modified slightly, ARM-PCR produced TCR beta libraries over three nested multiplex PCR rounds. TRBV1-TRBV30 forward and Cbeta reverse primers drove the first two roughly 10-cycle rounds. TCRdb ran MiXCR on the multiplex PCR reads and lists one entry per CDR3 protein. The sample lists tens of thousands of distinct CDR3 sequences; over 60% were seen once. This specimen comes from a study of tumor-infiltrating lymphocytes in primary liver carcinoma. The CDR3 is 17 residues long. Co-extraction of RNA and DNA was performed on about 19-30 mg of unsorted bulk tissue.

The TCR sequence derives from a man aged 35-49 years with primary liver carcinoma and hepatitis B virus infection. The J gene is TRBJ2-7, the V gene TRBV12-3 or TRBV12-4; 7 bases align to TRBD2. Sequenced sample: liver tumor tissue from sampling region 4. Stated subset: tumor region T4, right-lateral pole. The CDR3 DNA reads as TGTGTCAGCAGTTTACGGCTAGCGGAGACCCACTCCTACGAGCAGTACTTC. It codes for CVSSLRLAETHSYEQYF.